This T cell receptor (beta chain) was identified in a study of long-term antiretroviral therapy in people with HIV. Study overall: About a decade before 2015, the earliest samples were taken when ART was typically delayed.

Assay version v3.0 of immunoSEQ was used, and it was run at survey level. Repertoires were generated with immunoSEQ multiplex PCR, while TCRdb's copy carries only in-frame clones and drops some. The table lists roughly 28,000 clones, about nine tenths of them singletons. There are 16 residues in the CDR3. CDR1 and CDR2 from the germline V gene are SGHTS and YDEGEE. Deletions cut 3 bases from V and 0 bases from J, with 13 bases between. The chain recombines TRBV5-8 with TRBJ1-3; perhaps TRBD1 as D (6 bases). This TCR was sampled from a man aged 18 to 29 with HIV. This specimen was unsorted PBMCs, taken 3.1 years after starting antiretroviral therapy. The CDR3 DNA sequence: TGTGCCAGCAGCTGGGCCACAGGGAGCTCTGGAAACACCATATATTTT. Protein product: CASSWATGSSGNTIYF.